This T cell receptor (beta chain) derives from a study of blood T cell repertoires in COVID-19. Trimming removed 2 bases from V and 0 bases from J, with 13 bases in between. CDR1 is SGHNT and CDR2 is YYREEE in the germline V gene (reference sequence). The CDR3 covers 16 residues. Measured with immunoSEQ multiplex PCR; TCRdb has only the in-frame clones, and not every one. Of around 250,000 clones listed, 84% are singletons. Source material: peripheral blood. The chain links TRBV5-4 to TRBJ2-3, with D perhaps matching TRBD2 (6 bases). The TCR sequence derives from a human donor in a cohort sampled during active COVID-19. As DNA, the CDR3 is TGTGCCAGCAGCTTTGGACTACCCTTGAGCACAGATACGCAGTATTTT. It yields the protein CASSFGLPLSTDTQYF. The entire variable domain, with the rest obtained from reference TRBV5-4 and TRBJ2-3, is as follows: ETGVTQSPTHLIKTRGQQVTLRCSSQSGHNTVSWYQQALGQGPQFIFQYYREEENGRGNFPPRFSGLQFPNYSSELNVNALELDDSALYLCASSFGLPLSTDTQYFGPGTRLTVL.